The 25 T cell receptor beta chains below come from one sample, sequenced in a study of beta chain features in type 1 diabetes. The study reverse transcribed the entire isolated RNA, so it sequenced expressed TCRB transcripts. The data were produced by immunoSEQ multiplex PCR, yet TCRdb's version contains in-frame clones alone and is incomplete. Of some 350,000 clones listed, roughly 13% are singletons. Antigen specificity for these receptors is unknown. The study's findings and limits: Shortening of TCRB CDR3s, moderate but significant, appeared in all four CD4+ subsets of Type 1 diabetes patients.

Sequences were obtained from naive CD4+ T cells from blood. The origin of the receptors is a woman aged 18-29 years with type 1 diabetes.

This clone was counted a few times. This sequence joins TRBV19 and TRBJ2-1; 7 nucleotides line up with TRBD2. Per the germline V gene, CDR1 is LNHDA and CDR2 is SQIVND (reference sequence). V was clipped by 5 bases and J by 0 bases; unmatched bases: 10. This CDR3 has 17 residues. The CDR3 DNA follows: TGTGCCAGTAGTTCGCTGCTAGCGGTTTTCTCCTACAATGAGCAGTTCTTC. Translation: CASSSLLAVFSYNEQFF.

The chain employs TRBV6-5 and TRBJ2-3, with a possible D match to TRBD2 (5 bases). Germline V gives CDR1 MNHEY, CDR2 SVGAGI. The CDR3 runs 13 residues. V lost 6 bases to trimming and J lost 7 bases, with 14 bases between them. CDR3 sequence (DNA): TGTGCCAGCAGCTCGCCTAGCATGCATACGCAGTATTTT. This translates into CASSSPSMHTQYF.

This clone was observed a handful of times. The genes are TRBV5-1 and TRBJ1-5; TRBD1 aligns across 9 bases. CDR3 length equals 14 residues. Looked up from germline, CDR1 is SGHRS and CDR2 is YFSETQ. The V segment lost 2 bases and the J segment 4 bases; nucleotides outside the gene matches: 1. CDR3 sequence reads: CASSFGTGNQPQHF. For the CDR3, the DNA is TGCGCCAGCAGCTTCGGGACAGGGAATCAGCCCCAGCATTTT.

In its sample, this clone was seen a few times. The genes are TRBV11-2 and TRBJ2-5, with 10 bases aligning to TRBD1. J lost 8 bases, V lost 5 bases, and 8 bases had no gene match. The CDR3 extends over 14 amino acids. From germline, CDR1 is SGHAT and CDR2 FQNNGV. The CDR3 nucleotides read TGTGCCAGCAGCCTCATACGGGACAGGGGTACCCAGTACTTC. It codes for CASSLIRDRGTQYF. Drawing the rest from reference TRBV11-2 and TRBJ2-5, the complete variable domain is EAGVAQSPRYKIIEKRQSVAFWCNPISGHATLYWYQQILGQGPKLLIQFQNNGVVDDSQLPKDRFSAERLKGVDSTLKIQPAKLEDSAVYLCASSLIRDRGTQYFGPGTRLLVL.

To note about this clone: The sample contains more than one DNA sequence encoding this CDR3. The chain links TRBV7-2 to TRBJ1-1, with a tentative D call TRBD1 (6 bases). V gave up 3 bases and J gave up 4 bases, with 9 bases separating them. CDR1 is SGHTA, CDR2 FQGNSA, per germline. The CDR3 spans 13 residues. The chain's CDR3 is CASSLTGSTEAFF. CDR3 coding DNA: TGTGCCAGCAGCTTGACAGGATCCACTGAAGCTTTCTTT.

This clone was seen only a few times. This chain joins TRBV7-3 and TRBJ2-3; TRBD1 might be the D (6 bases). The CDR3 spans 15 residues. Germline V gives CDR1 SGHTA, CDR2 FQGTGA. V was shortened by 8 bases and J by 1 base, with 16 bases between the two germline ends. This chain's CDR3 is CASRQGGLGTDTQYF. CDR3 DNA sequence: TGTGCCAGCCGGCAAGGGGGATTAGGCACAGATACGCAGTATTTT.

This clone was counted a single time. This rearrangement joins TRBV7-2 to TRBJ1-2; possible D gene TRBD1, 5 bases. Germline values: CDR1 SGHTA, CDR2 FQGNSA. With 0 bases removed from V and 4 bases from J, the gap between germline ends came to 15 bases. This CDR3 contains 16 residues. CDR3 loop: CASSLAQQGLGYGYTF. CDR3 in DNA: TGTGCCAGCAGCTTAGCGCAGCAGGGACTGGGCTATGGCTACACCTTC.

This chain connects TRBV11-2 to TRBJ2-1; D gene unclear. With 5 bases removed from V and 5 bases from J, the gap between germline ends came to 16 bases. CDR1 and CDR2 from the germline V gene are SGHAT and FQNNGV. The CDR3 consists of 15 residues. The CDR3 DNA is TGTGCCAGCAGCCACATGTCGGCAGGTAACAATGAGCAGTTCTTC. This codes for CASSHMSAGNNEQFF.

The V gene is TRBV14, the J gene TRBJ2-7; D gene uncertain. Germline V gives CDR1 SGHDN, CDR2 FVKESK. The CDR3 covers 12 residues. V dropped 1 base and J dropped 3 bases, with 4 bases sitting between them. DNA for the CDR3: TGTGCCAGCAGCCAAGCCAGCTACGAGCAGTACTTC. This codes for CASSQASYEQYF. The variable domain in full, with the rest retrieved from reference TRBV14 and TRBJ2-7, is EAGVTQFPSHSVIEKGQTVTLRCDPISGHDNLYWYRRVMGKEIKFLLHFVKESKQDESGMPNNRFLAERTGGTYSTLKVQPAELEDSGVYFCASSQASYEQYFGPGTRLTVT.

In this sample, this clone turned up a few times. The V and J genes are TRBV15 and TRBJ1-1, with a weak D call TRBD1 (5 bases). The CDR3 runs 13 residues. V lost 5 bases and J 1 base, leaving 8 bases between the germline ends. The germline CDR1 and CDR2 sequences are LNHNV and YYDKDF (reference sequence). CDR3 sequence reads: CATSLRENTEAFF. The CDR3, as DNA: TGTGCCACCAGCCTCAGGGAGAACACTGAAGCTTTCTTT.

The chain is built from TRBV27 and TRBJ2-3; TRBD1 is a possible D gene (6 bases). The CDR3 spans 16 residues. Trimming stripped 5 bases from V and 5 bases from J, with 20 bases between. The germline CDR1 and CDR2 sequences are MNHEY and SMNVEV (reference sequence). CDR3 bases: TGTGCCAGCAGTCCATCCGCGCAGGGGTGGGGAGATACGCAGTATTTT. Encoded protein: CASSPSAQGWGDTQYF.

The genes are TRBV5-1 and TRBJ1-4, with D maybe TRBD1 (5 bases). The CDR3 totals 12 residues. V gave up 5 bases and J gave up 3 bases, with 5 bases separating them. Germline V gene sequence: CDR1 SGHRS, CDR2 YFSETQ. The CDR3 nucleotides are TGCGCCAGCAGGACAGCTAATGAAAAACTGTTTTTT. This codes for CASRTANEKLFF.

The CDR3 loop reads CASSQGSPQLAIRETQYF. CDR3 sequence (DNA): TGTGCCAGCAGCCAAGGTTCTCCTCAACTAGCCATAAGAGAGACCCAGTACTTC. The J gene is TRBJ2-5, the V gene TRBV14, with D maybe TRBD2 (6 bases). The germline gives CDR1 SGHDN, CDR2 FVKESK. Between the trimmed V and J ends, which lost 1 base and 4 bases, there was a span of 22 bases. The CDR3 has 18 residues. Combining the CDR3 with reference TRBV14 and TRBJ2-5 gives the whole variable domain EAGVTQFPSHSVIEKGQTVTLRCDPISGHDNLYWYRRVMGKEIKFLLHFVKESKQDESGMPNNRFLAERTGGTYSTLKVQPAELEDSGVYFCASSQGSPQLAIRETQYFGPGTRLLVL.

This clone was seen a few times. J is TRBJ2-3 and V is TRBV7-2; a weak D match, TRBD2 (6 bases). The length of the CDR3 is 15 residues. Germline CDR1 and CDR2: SGHTA and FQGNSA. The ends were cut back, 5 bases at V and 6 bases at J, with 18 bases in the middle. The CDR3 bases are TGTGCCAGCAGCCCCGGGACTTATGGTTTTGATACGCAGTATTTT. As protein: CASSPGTYGFDTQYF.

J is TRBJ1-1 and V is TRBV6-1; 9 bases fit TRBD1. The CDR3 extends over 14 amino acids. Per the germline V gene, CDR1 is MNHNS and CDR2 is SASEGT. Trimming cost V 9 bases and J 2 bases; bases outside gene matches: 7. The DNA for the CDR3 is TGTGCCAGGGTCTGGGACAGGGATAACACTGAAGCTTTCTTT. Translated, it gives CARVWDRDNTEAFF.

The chain has TRBV11-3 and TRBJ2-7, with TRBD2 matching over 8 bases. Germline trimming cut 2 bases from V and 4 bases from J; bases unmatched to any gene: 7. Germline-derived CDR1 and CDR2 are SGHNT and YENEEA. The CDR3 spans 15 residues. CDR3 in amino acids: CASSLKPSGPYEQYV. CDR3 nucleotides: TGTGCCAGCAGCTTAAAGCCTAGCGGGCCTTACGAGCAGTACGTC.

This clone appeared a few times. This CDR3 reads CASSQYTSGGYNEQFF. As DNA, the CDR3 is TGCGCCAGCAGCCAATATACTAGCGGGGGCTACAATGAGCAGTTCTTC. The chain uses TRBV4-3 and TRBJ2-1; 11 positions agree with TRBD2. J lost 3 bases, V lost 2 bases, and 3 bases had no gene match. The CDR3 sequence is 16 residues long. Germline CDR1 and CDR2: LGHNA and YSLEER.

The chain carries TRBV7-3 and TRBJ2-7, with D possibly TRBD2 on 6 matching bases. V was pared by 3 bases and J by 0 bases, with 12 bases between. Germline values: CDR1 SGHTA, CDR2 FQGTGA. The CDR3 totals 15 residues. In DNA form, the CDR3 reads TGTGCCAGCAGCTTGTCAGGCGGGAACTCCTACGAGCAGTACTTC. This encodes CASSLSGGNSYEQYF.

The chain employs TRBV7-2 and TRBJ2-1; D remains unclear. The germline CDR1 and CDR2 sequences are SGHTA and FQGNSA. V was trimmed by 0 bases and J by 5 bases, leaving 8 bases between them. There are 14 residues in the CDR3. CDR3 in amino acids: CASSLARHNNEQFF. The CDR3 nucleotides read TGTGCCAGCAGCTTAGCGCGCCATAACAATGAGCAGTTCTTC.

The chain is built from TRBV29-1 and TRBJ1-1; D is possibly TRBD1 (5 bases). The CDR3 is made up of 13 amino acids. V was pared by 3 bases and J by 3 bases, with 11 bases between. Germline V gene data show CDR1 as SQVTM and CDR2 as ANQGSEA. The DNA of the CDR3 is TGCAGCGTTGATGAGGGAGGGGACACTGAAGCTTTCTTT. Its protein product is CSVDEGGDTEAFF.

V usage is TRBV4-3 and J usage is TRBJ2-1; D is possibly TRBD2 (6 bases). The ends were cut back, 1 base at V and 7 bases at J, with 14 bases in the middle. The CDR3 consists of 15 residues. CDR1 LGHNA and CDR2 YSLEER come from the germline V gene. The CDR3 nucleotides are TGCGCCAGCAGCCAAGTGGGGGGAGTAGATAATGAGCAGTTCTTC. Amino acid sequence: CASSQVGGVDNEQFF.

In its sample, this clone was seen a few times. This rearrangement joins TRBV7-9 to TRBJ1-1; unclear D gene. Trimming took 5 bases from V and 1 from J, leaving 14 bases between them. Germline CDR1 and CDR2: SEHNR and FQNEAQ (reference sequence). CDR3 length equals 15 residues. CDR3 bases: TGTGCCAGCAGCCAAACCCTGGGCAGGAACACTGAAGCTTTCTTT. It specifies CASSQTLGRNTEAFF. The full variable domain, in which reference TRBV7-9 and TRBJ1-1 provide the parts outside the CDR3, is DTGVSQNPRHKITKRGQNVTFRCDPISEHNRLYWYRQTLGQGPEFLTYFQNEAQLEKSRLLSDRFSAERPKGSFSTLEIQRTEQGDSAMYLCASSQTLGRNTEAFFGQGTRLTVV.

This clone came up a few times. At the DNA level, this CDR3 is encoded by other sequences in the same sample as well. The chain recombines TRBV9 with TRBJ2-1, with TRBD1 matching over 8 bases. Trimming at V came to 2 bases and at J to 4 bases, leaving 5 bases not matched to a gene. CDR1 and CDR2 from the germline V gene are SGDLS and YYNGEE. The CDR3 sequence is 15 residues long. The CDR3 region has the DNA TGTGCCAGCAGCGTGCAGGGGGCGCGGTACAATGAGCAGTTCTTC. Residues: CASSVQGARYNEQFF. Full variable domain (outside the CDR3, taken from reference TRBV9 and TRBJ2-1): DSGVTQTPKHLITATGQRVTLRCSPRSGDLSVYWYQQSLDQGLQFLIQYYNGEERAKGNILERFSAQQFPDLHSELNLSSLELGDSALYFCASSVQGARYNEQFFGPGTRLTVL.

This chain's CDR3 is CASSLAAGYNEQFF. The DNA of the CDR3 is TGCGCCAGCAGCTTGGCTGCAGGGTACAATGAGCAGTTCTTC. The chain links TRBV5-1 to TRBJ2-1; possible D gene TRBD1, 5 bases. The CDR3 totals 14 residues. Trimming took off 0 bases at V and 4 bases at J, with 8 bases between the two ends. Germline values: CDR1 SGHRS, CDR2 YFSETQ.

This clone was detected only a few times. The rearrangement joins TRBV9 to TRBJ2-1, with 12 positions matching TRBD2. The junction had 5 bases not matched to a gene; V was cut back by 3 bases and J by 4 bases. Germline V CDR1 and CDR2: SGDLS, YYNGEE. This CDR3 region has 16 residues. In DNA form, the CDR3 reads TGTGCCAGCAGCGAATCTCTAGCGGGAGGGTACAATGAGCAGTTCTTC. Its protein is CASSESLAGGYNEQFF. The whole variable domain, remainder taken from reference TRBV9 and TRBJ2-1, is DSGVTQTPKHLITATGQRVTLRCSPRSGDLSVYWYQQSLDQGLQFLIQYYNGEERAKGNILERFSAQQFPDLHSELNLSSLELGDSALYFCASSESLAGGYNEQFFGPGTRLTVL.